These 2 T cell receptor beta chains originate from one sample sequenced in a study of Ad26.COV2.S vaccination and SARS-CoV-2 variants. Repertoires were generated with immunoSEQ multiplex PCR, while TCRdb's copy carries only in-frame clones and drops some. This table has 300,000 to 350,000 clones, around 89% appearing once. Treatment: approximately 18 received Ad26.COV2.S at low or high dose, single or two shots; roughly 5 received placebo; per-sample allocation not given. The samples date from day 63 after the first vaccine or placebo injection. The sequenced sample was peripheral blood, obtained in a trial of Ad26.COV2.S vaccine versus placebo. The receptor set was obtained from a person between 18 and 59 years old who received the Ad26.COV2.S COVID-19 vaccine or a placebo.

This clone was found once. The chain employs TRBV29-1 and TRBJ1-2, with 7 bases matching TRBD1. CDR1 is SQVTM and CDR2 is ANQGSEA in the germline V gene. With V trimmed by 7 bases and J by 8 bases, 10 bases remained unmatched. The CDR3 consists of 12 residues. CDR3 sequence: CSDGQDSWGYTF. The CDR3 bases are TGCAGCGACGGACAGGACTCGTGGGGCTACACCTTC.

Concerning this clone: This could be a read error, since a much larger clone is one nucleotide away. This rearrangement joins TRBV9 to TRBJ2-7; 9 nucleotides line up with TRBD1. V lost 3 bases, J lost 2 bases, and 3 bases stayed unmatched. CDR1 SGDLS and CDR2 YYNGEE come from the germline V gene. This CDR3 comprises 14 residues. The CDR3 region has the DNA TGTGCCAGCAGCGCCGGGACAGGGACCTACGAGCAGTACTTC. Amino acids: CASSAGTGTYEQYF.